The entry below describes one T cell receptor beta chain. Antigen specificity is unknown. The sample is drawn from a study of graft-versus-host responses after intestinal transplantation. For the study at large: Recipients obtained multivisceral, liver-intestinal, or isolated intestinal transplants. All recipients got anti-thymocyte globulin induction, then tacrolimus and steroids for 2 to 4 years.

General study findings and limits: Allografts of one patient group, those with graft-donor T cell macrochimerism, had high graft-versus-host to host-versus-graft clonal ratios. Recipient marrow showed GvH clones, some seen first in ileum or blood.

Germline V gene data show CDR1 as SGHVS and CDR2 as FNYEAQ. The CDR3 sequence is 14 residues long. J lost 6 bases, V lost 8 bases, and 8 bases had no gene match. Some clones are missing from TCRdb's copy, which holds only in-frame ones; the method was immunoSEQ multiplex PCR. The sample has 70,000 to 95,000 clones, 85% to 95% seen once; the top ten hold approximately 1%. V usage is TRBV7-6 and J usage is TRBJ2-1; 9 bases match TRBD2. This TCR was sampled from a human donor who was the organ donor for an intestinal transplant. The specimen comprised unstimulated CD8+ T cells sorted from spleen or lymph node cells, sampled before transplant. The CDR3 loop is CASSGRGGLNEQFF. CDR3 nucleotides: TGTGCCAGCTCCGGGCGGGGGGGCCTCAATGAGCAGTTCTTC.